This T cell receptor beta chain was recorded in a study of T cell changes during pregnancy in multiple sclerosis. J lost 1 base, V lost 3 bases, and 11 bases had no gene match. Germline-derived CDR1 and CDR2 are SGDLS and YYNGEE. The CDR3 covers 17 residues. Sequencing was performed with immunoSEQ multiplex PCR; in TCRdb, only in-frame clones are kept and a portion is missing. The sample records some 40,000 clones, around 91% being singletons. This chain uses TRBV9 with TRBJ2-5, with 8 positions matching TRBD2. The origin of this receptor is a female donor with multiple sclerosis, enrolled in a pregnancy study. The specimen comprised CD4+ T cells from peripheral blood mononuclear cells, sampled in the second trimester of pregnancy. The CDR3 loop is CASSDGDLAGTQETQYF. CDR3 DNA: TGTGCCAGCAGCGATGGGGATTTAGCGGGGACCCAAGAGACCCAGTACTTC.